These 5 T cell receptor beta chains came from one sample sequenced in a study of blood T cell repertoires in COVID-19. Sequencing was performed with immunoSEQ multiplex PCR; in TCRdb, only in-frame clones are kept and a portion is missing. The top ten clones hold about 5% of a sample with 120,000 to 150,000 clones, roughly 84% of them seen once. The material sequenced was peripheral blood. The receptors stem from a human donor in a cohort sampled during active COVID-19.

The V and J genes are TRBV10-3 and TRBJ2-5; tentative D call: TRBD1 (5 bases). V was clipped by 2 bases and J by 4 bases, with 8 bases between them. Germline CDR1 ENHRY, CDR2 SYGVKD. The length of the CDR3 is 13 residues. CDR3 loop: CAISERRGETQYF. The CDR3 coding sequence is TGTGCCATCAGTGAGAGAAGGGGAGAGACCCAGTACTTC.

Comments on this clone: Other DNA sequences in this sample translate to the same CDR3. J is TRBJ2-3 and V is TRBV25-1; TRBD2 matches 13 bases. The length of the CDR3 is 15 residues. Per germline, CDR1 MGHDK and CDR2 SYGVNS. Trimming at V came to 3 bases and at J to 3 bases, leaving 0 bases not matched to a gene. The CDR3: CASSEGLAGTDTQYF. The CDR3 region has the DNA TGTGCCAGCAGTGAGGGACTAGCGGGGACAGATACGCAGTATTTT.

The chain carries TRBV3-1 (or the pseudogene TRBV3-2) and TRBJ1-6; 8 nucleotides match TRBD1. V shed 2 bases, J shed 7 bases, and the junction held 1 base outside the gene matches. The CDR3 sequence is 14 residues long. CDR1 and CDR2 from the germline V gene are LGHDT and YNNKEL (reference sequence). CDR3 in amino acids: CASSQNRGNSPLHF. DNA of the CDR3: TGTGCCAGCAGCCAAAACAGGGGGAATTCACCCCTCCACTTT.

The CDR3 bases are TGTGCCAGCTCACGCGCGACAGGGGGCCATTCCTACGAGCAGTACTTC. This codes for CASSRATGGHSYEQYF. The genes are TRBV18 and TRBJ2-7; 10 bases are shared with TRBD1. The V segment lost 4 bases and the J segment 1 base; nucleotides outside the gene matches: 7. The CDR3 is 16 amino acids. Germline V gives CDR1 KGHSH, CDR2 LQKENI.

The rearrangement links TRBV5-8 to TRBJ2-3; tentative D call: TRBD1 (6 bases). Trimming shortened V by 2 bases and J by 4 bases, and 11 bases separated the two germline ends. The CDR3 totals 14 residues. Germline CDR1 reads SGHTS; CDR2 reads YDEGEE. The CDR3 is CASSLLQGPDTQYF. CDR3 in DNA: TGTGCCAGCAGCTTATTACAGGGCCCAGATACGCAGTATTTT.